This section outlines one TCR beta chain sequence together with its context. The sample originates from a study of blood T cell repertoires in COVID-19. Deletions cut 4 bases from V and 2 bases from J, with 18 bases between. This CDR3 contains 16 residues. Germline CDR1 is ENHRY and CDR2 is SYGVKD. Methods used by the authors: Amplification from reference gene primers served as the basis for estimated nucleated cell counts. Generated by immunoSEQ multiplex PCR, the TCRdb table keeps only in-frame clones and is missing some. That table is the source of V, J and clone size, and D and trimming were worked out from the DNA. The sample shows 150,000 or so clones, 85% to 90% of them seen only once.

The V and J genes are TRBV10-3 and TRBJ2-7; TRBD1 might be the D (5 bases). The sequence came from a woman younger than 45 with acute COVID-19. Material for sequencing was PBMCs or T cells enriched from blood (not recorded which). The DNA of the CDR3 is TGTGCCATCAGTGCCGGGCAGGGTTTGGGTACCTACGAGCAGTACTTC. Encoded protein: CAISAGQGLGTYEQYF.